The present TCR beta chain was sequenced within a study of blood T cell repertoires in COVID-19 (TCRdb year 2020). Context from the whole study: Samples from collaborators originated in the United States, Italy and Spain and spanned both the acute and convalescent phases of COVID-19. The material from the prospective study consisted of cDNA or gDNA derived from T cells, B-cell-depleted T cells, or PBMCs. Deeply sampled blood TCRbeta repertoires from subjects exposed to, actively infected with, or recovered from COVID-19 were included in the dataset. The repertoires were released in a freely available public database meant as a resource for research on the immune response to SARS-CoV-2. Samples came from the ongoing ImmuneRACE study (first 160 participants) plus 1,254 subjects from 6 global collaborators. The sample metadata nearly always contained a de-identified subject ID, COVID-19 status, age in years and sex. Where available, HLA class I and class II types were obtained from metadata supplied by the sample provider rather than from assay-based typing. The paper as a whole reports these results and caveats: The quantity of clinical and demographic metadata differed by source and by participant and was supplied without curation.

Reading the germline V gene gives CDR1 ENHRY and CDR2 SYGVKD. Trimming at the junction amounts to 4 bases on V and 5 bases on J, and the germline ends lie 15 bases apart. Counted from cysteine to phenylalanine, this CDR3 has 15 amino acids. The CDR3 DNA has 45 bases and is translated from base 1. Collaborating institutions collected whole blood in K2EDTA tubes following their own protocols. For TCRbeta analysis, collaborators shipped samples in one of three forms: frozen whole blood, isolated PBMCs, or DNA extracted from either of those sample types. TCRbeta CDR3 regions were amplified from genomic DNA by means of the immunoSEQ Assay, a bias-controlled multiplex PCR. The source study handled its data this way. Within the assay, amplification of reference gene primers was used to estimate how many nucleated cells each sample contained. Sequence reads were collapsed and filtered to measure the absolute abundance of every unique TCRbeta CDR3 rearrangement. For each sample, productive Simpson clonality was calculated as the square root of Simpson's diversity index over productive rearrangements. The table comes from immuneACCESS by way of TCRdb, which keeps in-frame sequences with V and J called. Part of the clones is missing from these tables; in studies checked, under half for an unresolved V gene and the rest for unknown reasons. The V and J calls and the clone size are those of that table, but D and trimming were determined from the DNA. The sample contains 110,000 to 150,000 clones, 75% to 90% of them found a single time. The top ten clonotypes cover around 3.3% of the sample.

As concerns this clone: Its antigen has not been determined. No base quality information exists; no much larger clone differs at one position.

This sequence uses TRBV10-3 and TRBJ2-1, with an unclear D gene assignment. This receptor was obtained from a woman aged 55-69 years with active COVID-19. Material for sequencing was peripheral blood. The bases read TGTGCCATCAGTGCGTCCAGCGAAAAGAACAATGAGCAGTTCTTC. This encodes CAISASSEKNNEQFF.